The entry below describes one T cell receptor (beta chain). What it binds is unknown. Assay used: immunoSEQ multiplex PCR; TCRdb lists only in-frame clones, some missing. The sample includes 400,000 to 450,000 clones, 90% of them seen just once. The treatment here: roughly 18 received Ad26.COV2.S at low or high dose, single or two shots; several received placebo; per-sample allocation not given. Each sample was drawn 63 days after the first injection (of vaccine or placebo). The sample belongs to a study of Ad26.COV2.S vaccination and SARS-CoV-2 variants. Study results and limitations: The TCR breadth and depth analyses may have produced an underestimate of total T cell responses.

Trimming removed 4 bases from V and 5 bases from J, with 19 bases in between. The CDR3 consists of 16 residues. Germline CDR1 SGHRS, CDR2 YFSETQ. This sequence joins TRBV5-1 and TRBJ2-1, with D possibly matching TRBD2 (6 bases). This specimen was peripheral blood, taken in a trial of Ad26.COV2.S vaccine versus placebo. This clonotype was sampled from a person between 18 and 65 years old who received the Ad26.COV2.S COVID-19 vaccine or a placebo. The CDR3 reads CASSVRGAGGDNEQFF. CDR3 sequence (DNA): TGCGCCAGCAGCGTTAGGGGAGCAGGAGGGGACAATGAGCAGTTCTTC.